Presented here are 5 T cell receptor beta chains from one specimen sequenced in a study of blood T cells in healthy people across ages. Alongside a J-beta primer mix, a sample-barcoded 5' primer served in a second PCR lasting about 6 to 12 cycles. One entry per CDR3 protein, called by TCRdb with MiXCR from the 5' RACE reads. The data contain 700,000 to 900,000 distinct CDR3 sequences, about 55% of them singletons. The sample was blood. Receptors originate from a man older than 75 in good health.

This clonotype has more than one count but fewer than ten. The chain uses TRBV7-2 and TRBJ2-2; maybe TRBD1 (5 bases). Germline assignment: CDR1 SGHTA and CDR2 FQGNSA. Between the trimmed V and J ends, which lost 6 bases and 1 base, there was a span of 12 bases. The CDR3 runs 15 residues. CDR3 sequence reads: CASSPGRRNTGELFF. The CDR3 DNA sequence: TGTGCCAGCAGTCCAGGGCGGAGGAACACCGGGGAGCTGTTTTTT.

The V and J genes are TRBV7-2 and TRBJ2-7; 12 positions match TRBD2. This CDR3 contains 19 residues. The V gene end was trimmed by 1 base and the J gene end by 0 bases; junction bases not matched to a gene: 10. Germline CDR1 reads SGHTA; CDR2 reads FQGNSA. The CDR3 reads CASSLDPTSGRRSSYEQYF. In nucleotides, the CDR3 is TGTGCCAGCAGCTTAGACCCAACTAGCGGGAGGCGTAGCTCCTACGAGCAGTACTTC.

The chain carries TRBV4-2 and TRBJ2-5, with D perhaps TRBD1 (5 bases). The last part of the DNA fits TRBJ2-7 better; the J call may be wrong. Germline-derived CDR1 and CDR2 are LGHNA and YNFKEQ. CDR3 length: 15 residues. The CDR3 DNA reads TGTGCCAGCAGCCAAGTTGCAGGGCTCCAGGGCGAGCAGTACTTC. This sequence encodes CASSQVAGLQGEQYF.

The V call is TRBV3-1, the J call TRBJ2-1; no clear D. With 6 bases removed from V and 2 bases from J, the gap between germline ends came to 11 bases. Germline V gene lookup returns CDR1 LGHDT and CDR2 YNNKEL (reference sequence). CDR3 length: 14 amino acids. The CDR3 DNA reads TGTGCCAGCAGTAAAAGGGCTACCTACAATGAGCAGTTCTTC. Amino acids: CASSKRATYNEQFF.

This clonotype has only a few counts. The V gene is TRBV20-1, the J gene TRBJ2-1; tentative D call: TRBD2 (6 bases). CDR1 is DFQATT, CDR2 SNEGSKA, per germline (reference sequence). Trimming stripped 6 bases from V and 8 bases from J, with 23 bases between. This CDR3 has 15 residues. CDR3 sequence: CSASDRDSYEDEQFF. CDR3 DNA: TGCAGTGCCTCCGACCGGGACTCCTACGAAGATGAGCAGTTCTTC.